This paragraph covers one T cell receptor beta chain sequence. This sample is drawn from a study of blood T cell repertoires in COVID-19. Some clones are missing from TCRdb's copy, which holds only in-frame ones; the method was immunoSEQ multiplex PCR. Of under 350,000 clones listed, around nine tenths are singletons. This CDR3 has 12 residues. Germline assignment: CDR1 SNHLY and CDR2 FYNNEI. The V and J ends lost 2 bases and 6 bases respectively, with 7 bases between them. The chain recombines TRBV2 with TRBJ1-1; the D is unclear. The sample taken for sequencing was peripheral blood. The sequence came from a man between 40 and 49 years old with acute or convalescent COVID-19. This CDR3 reads CASSERTPEAFF. CDR3 coding DNA: TGTGCCAGCAGTGAACGGACTCCTGAAGCTTTCTTT. The variable domain in full, completed from reference TRBV2 and TRBJ1-1, reads EPEVTQTPSHQVTQMGQEVILRCVPISNHLYFYWYRQILGQKVEFLVSFYNNEISEKSEIFDDQFSVERPDGSNFTLKIRSTKLEDSAMYFCASSERTPEAFFGQGTRLTVV.